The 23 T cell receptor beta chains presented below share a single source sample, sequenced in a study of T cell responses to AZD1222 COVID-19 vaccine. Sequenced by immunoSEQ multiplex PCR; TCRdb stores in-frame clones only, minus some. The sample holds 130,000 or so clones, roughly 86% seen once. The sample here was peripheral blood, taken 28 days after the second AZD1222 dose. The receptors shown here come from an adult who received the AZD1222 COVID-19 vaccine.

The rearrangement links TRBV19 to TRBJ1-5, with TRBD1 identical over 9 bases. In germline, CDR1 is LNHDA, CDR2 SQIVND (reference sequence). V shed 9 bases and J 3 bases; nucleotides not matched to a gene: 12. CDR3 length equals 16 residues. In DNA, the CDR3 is TGTGCCAGCTTAGGGGCGGACAGGGGCTACAATCAGCCCCAGCATTTT. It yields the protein CASLGADRGYNQPQHF.

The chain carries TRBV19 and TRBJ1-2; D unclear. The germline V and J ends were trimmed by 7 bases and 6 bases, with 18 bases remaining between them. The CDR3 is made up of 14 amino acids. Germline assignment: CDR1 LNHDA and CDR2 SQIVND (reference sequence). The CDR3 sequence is CASTPGRGWDGYTF. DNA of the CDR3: TGTGCCAGTACCCCTGGTCGGGGTTGGGATGGCTACACCTTC.

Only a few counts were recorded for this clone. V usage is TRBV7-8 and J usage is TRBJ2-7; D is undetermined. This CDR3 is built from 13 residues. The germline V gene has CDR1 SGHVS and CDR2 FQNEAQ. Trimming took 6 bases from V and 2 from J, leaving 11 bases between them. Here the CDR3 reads CASRGSLTYEQYF. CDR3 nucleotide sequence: TGTGCCAGCAGAGGCAGTTTAACCTACGAGCAGTACTTC.

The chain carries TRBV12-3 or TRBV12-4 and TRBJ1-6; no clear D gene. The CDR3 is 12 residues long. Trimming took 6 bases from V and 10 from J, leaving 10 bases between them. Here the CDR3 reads CASSSLQSPLHF. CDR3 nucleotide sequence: TGTGCCAGCAGCTCCCTCCAGTCACCCCTCCACTTT.

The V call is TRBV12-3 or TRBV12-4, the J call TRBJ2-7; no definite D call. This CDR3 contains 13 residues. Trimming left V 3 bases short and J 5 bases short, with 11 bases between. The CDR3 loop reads CASSFVGIHEQYF. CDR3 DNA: TGTGCCAGCAGTTTCGTAGGGATCCACGAGCAGTACTTC.

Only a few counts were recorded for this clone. CDR3 bases: TGTGCCAGCAGCCGAGACGCAGAGACCCAGTACTTC. Translation gives CASSRDAETQYF. The V and J genes are TRBV3-1 (or the pseudogene TRBV3-2) and TRBJ2-5; no definite D call. This CDR3 spans 12 amino acids. Germline loops: CDR1 LGHDT, CDR2 YNNKEL (reference sequence). V was cut by 4 bases and J by 4 bases, with 7 bases left in between.

The CDR3 DNA follows: TGTGCCAGCAGCTTGGGGACAGGGCACAATGAGCAGTTCTTC. Translating gives CASSLGTGHNEQFF. The chain joins TRBV5-8 to TRBJ2-1; 8 bases match TRBD1. J lost 5 bases, V lost 0 bases, and 1 base had no gene match. This CDR3 region has 14 residues. The germline V gene has CDR1 SGHTS and CDR2 YDEGEE.

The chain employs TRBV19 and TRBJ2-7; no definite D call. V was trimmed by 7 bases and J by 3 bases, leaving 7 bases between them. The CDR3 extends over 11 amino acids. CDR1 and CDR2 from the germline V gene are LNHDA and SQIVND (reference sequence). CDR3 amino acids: CASTTRYEQYF. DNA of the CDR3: TGTGCCAGTACCACACGCTACGAGCAGTACTTC.

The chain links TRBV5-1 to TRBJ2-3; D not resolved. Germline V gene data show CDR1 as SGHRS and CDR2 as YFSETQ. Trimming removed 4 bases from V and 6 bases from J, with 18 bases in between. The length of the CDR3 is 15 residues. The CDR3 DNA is TGCGCCAGCAGCCCGACGATCGCTAGGTGGGATACGCAGTATTTT. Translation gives CASSPTIARWDTQYF.

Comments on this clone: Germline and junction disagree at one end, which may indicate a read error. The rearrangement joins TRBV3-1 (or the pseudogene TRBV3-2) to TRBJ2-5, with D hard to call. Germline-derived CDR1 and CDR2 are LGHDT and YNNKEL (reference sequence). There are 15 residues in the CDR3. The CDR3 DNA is TGTGCCAGCAGCCAATGCAGCAGGCCCCAAGAGATCCAGTACTTC. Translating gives CASSQCSRPQEIQYF.

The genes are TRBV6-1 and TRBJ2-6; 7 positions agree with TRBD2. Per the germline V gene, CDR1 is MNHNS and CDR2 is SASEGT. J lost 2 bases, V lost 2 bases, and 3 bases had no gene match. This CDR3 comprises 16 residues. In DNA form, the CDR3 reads TGTGCCAGCAGTGAAAGGGAGGGAACTGGGGCCAACGTCCTGACTTTC. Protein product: CASSEREGTGANVLTF.

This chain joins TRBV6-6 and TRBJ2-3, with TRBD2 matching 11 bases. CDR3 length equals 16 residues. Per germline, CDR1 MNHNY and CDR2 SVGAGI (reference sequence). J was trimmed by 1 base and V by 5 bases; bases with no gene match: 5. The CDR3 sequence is CASSTSTSGGTDTQYF. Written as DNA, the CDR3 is TGTGCCAGCAGTACCTCGACTAGCGGGGGCACAGATACGCAGTATTTT.

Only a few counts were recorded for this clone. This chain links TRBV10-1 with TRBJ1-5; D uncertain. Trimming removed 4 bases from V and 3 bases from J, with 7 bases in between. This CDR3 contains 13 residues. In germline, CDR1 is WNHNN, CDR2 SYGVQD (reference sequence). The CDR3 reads CASSGDINQPQHF. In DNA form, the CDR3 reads TGCGCCAGCAGTGGAGATATCAATCAGCCCCAGCATTTT.

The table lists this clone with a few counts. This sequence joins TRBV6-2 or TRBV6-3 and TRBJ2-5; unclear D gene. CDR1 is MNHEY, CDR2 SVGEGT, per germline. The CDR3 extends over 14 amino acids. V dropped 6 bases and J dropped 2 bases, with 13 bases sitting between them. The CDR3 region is CASSRSALQETQYF. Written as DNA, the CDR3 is TGTGCCAGCAGCCGGAGCGCGCTGCAAGAGACCCAGTACTTC.

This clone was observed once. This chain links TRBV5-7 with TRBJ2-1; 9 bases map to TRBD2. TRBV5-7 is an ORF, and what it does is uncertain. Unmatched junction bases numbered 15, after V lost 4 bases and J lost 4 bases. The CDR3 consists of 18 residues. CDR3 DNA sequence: TGTGCCAGCAGCCCACCTCACCGGGAGCGGGGGGCGTACAATGAGCAGTTCTTC. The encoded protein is CASSPPHRERGAYNEQFF.

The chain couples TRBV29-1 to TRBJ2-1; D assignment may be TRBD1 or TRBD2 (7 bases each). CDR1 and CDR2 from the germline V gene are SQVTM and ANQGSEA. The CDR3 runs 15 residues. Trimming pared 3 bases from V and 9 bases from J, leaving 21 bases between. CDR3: CSVDQTGREGGEQFF. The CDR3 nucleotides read TGCAGCGTTGACCAGACAGGGAGGGAAGGCGGTGAGCAGTTCTTC.

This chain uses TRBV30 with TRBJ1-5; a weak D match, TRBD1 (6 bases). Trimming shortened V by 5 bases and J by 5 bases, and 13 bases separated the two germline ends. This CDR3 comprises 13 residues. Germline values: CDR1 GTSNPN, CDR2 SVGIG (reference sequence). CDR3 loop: CAWAPGADQPQHF. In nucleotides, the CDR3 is TGTGCCTGGGCGCCAGGGGCGGATCAGCCCCAGCATTTT.

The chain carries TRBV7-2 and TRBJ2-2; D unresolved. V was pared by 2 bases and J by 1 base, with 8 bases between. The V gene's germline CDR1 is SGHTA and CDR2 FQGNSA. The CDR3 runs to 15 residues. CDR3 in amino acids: CASSLLDGNTGELFF. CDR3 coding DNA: TGTGCCAGCAGCTTATTGGACGGGAACACCGGGGAGCTGTTTTTT.

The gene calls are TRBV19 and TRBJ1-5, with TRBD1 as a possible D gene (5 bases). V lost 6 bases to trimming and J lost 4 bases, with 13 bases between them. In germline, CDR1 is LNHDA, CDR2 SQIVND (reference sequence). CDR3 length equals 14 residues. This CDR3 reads CASSTDSVNQPQHF. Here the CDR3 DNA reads TGTGCCAGTAGCACCGACAGCGTTAATCAGCCCCAGCATTTT.

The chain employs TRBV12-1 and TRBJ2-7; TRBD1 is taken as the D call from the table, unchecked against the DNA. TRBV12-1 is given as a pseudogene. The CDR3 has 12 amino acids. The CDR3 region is CASRDSSYEQYF. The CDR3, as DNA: TGTGCCAGCCGGGACAGCTCCTACGAGCAGTACTTC.

DNA for the CDR3: TGTGCCAGCAGTAGGACAGCTGTAGGAAATCAGCCCCAGCATTTT. It encodes CASSRTAVGNQPQHF. The rearrangement links TRBV28 to TRBJ1-5; D perhaps matches TRBD1 (6 bases). This CDR3 spans 15 amino acids. V lost 5 bases and J 4 bases, leaving 15 bases between the germline ends. CDR1 is MDHEN and CDR2 is SYDVKM in the germline V gene.

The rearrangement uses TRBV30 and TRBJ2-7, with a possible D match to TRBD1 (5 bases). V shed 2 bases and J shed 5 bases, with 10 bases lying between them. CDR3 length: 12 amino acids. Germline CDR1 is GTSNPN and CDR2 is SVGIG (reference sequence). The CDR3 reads CAWSPQDNEQYF. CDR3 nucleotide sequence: TGTGCCTGGAGTCCACAGGACAACGAGCAGTACTTC.

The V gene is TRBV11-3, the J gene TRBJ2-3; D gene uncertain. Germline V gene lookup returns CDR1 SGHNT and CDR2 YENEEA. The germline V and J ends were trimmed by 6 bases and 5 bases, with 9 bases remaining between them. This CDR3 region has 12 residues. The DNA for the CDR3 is TGTGCCAGCAGTTCAGCCCGAGATACGCAGTATTTT. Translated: CASSSARDTQYF. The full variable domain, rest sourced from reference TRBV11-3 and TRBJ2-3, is EAGVVQSPRYKIIEKKQPVAFWCNPISGHNTLYWYLQNLGQGPELLIRYENEEAVDDSQLPKDRFSAERLKGVDSTLKIQPAELGDSAVYLCASSSARDTQYFGPGTRLTVL.